Shown below are 14 T cell receptor beta chains from a single sample sequenced in a study of blood T cells in healthy people across ages. For the second PCR, which ran for about 6 to 12 cycles, a sample-barcoded 5' primer and a J-beta primer mix were used. TCRdb processed the 5' RACE reads anew with MiXCR; each CDR3 protein has one entry. Of around 870,000 distinct CDR3 sequences listed, 25% to 35% are singletons. The sequencing input was blood. These receptors were taken from a woman older than 75 in good health.

The chain links TRBV5-1 to TRBJ2-1; D uncertain. This CDR3 is 12 amino acids long. Trimming pared 4 bases from V and 5 bases from J, leaving 7 bases between. The germline V gene encodes CDR1 SGHRS and CDR2 YFSETQ. The CDR3 spells CASSPPNNEQFF. The DNA of the CDR3 is TGCGCCAGCAGCCCCCCTAACAATGAGCAGTTCTTC.

This clonotype was found a few times. The genes are TRBV9 and TRBJ1-4; D unclear. This CDR3 is 13 amino acids long. V was trimmed by 2 bases and J by 3 bases, leaving 5 bases between them. Germline assignment: CDR1 SGDLS and CDR2 YYNGEE. CDR3 coding DNA: TGTGCCAGCAGCGTTCTGCCTAATGAAAAACTGTTTTTT. Residues: CASSVLPNEKLFF.

The sample holds a few counts of this clonotype. The chain has TRBV6-2 or TRBV6-3 and TRBJ2-2; 13 positions match TRBD2. The germline V gene has CDR1 MNHEY and CDR2 SVGEGT. The CDR3 is made up of 17 amino acids. J gave up 13 bases and V 6 bases, and 17 bases lay outside the gene matches. The CDR3 is CASSKLAGGTPTAWLFF. The CDR3 nucleotides are TGTGCCAGCAGCAAACTAGCGGGGGGGACCCCAACGGCTTGGCTGTTTTTT.

A few counts support this clonotype. CDR3 coding DNA: TGTGCCAGCAGTCAGCCCCTAGCGGGGGCTACGAACACCGGGGAGCTGTTTTTT. Residues: CASSQPLAGATNTGELFF. The rearrangement uses TRBV6-2 or TRBV6-3 and TRBJ2-2; TRBD2 aligns across 10 bases. Germline V gene lookup returns CDR1 MNHEY and CDR2 SVGEGT. V gave up 5 bases and J gave up 0 bases; unmatched junction bases: 9. The CDR3 loop spans 18 amino acids.

This clonotype was seen many times. The J gene is TRBJ1-6, the V gene TRBV10-3, with 8 nucleotides matching TRBD1. Germline loops: CDR1 ENHRY, CDR2 SYGVKD. Germline trimming cut 11 bases from V and 6 bases from J; bases unmatched to any gene: 12. This CDR3 contains 15 residues. CDR3 region: CAARTGSDFNSPLHF. The DNA of the CDR3 is TGTGCCGCCCGGACAGGGTCGGACTTTAATTCACCCCTCCACTTT.

The V call is TRBV6-2 or TRBV6-3, the J call TRBJ2-2; D might be TRBD1 or TRBD2, each matching 5 bases. The CDR3 runs 15 residues. With 0 bases removed from V and 7 bases from J, the gap between germline ends came to 12 bases. Looked up from germline, CDR1 is MNHEY and CDR2 is SVGEGT. CDR3 DNA: TGTGCCAGCAGTTACTCGTGGGGGACCTACGGGGAGCTGTTTTTT. Protein product: CASSYSWGTYGELFF.

This clonotype appeared a few times. Since a much larger clone is just one base distant, this may be a read error. This sequence joins TRBV3-1 and TRBJ2-5; 8 bases agree with TRBD1. From germline, CDR1 is LGHDT and CDR2 YNNKEL (reference sequence). J was trimmed by 11 bases and V by 5 bases; bases with no gene match: 13. CDR3 length: 14 residues. DNA for the CDR3: TGTGCCAGCAGCTTTCTAGACAGGGGTGATGAGCAGTACTTC. Translation: CASSFLDRGDEQYF.

The chain combines TRBV11-2 with TRBJ2-1, with 11 bases fitting TRBD2. Germline loops: CDR1 SGHAT, CDR2 FQNNGV. CDR3 length: 14 amino acids. Trimming at V came to 6 bases and at J to 9 bases, leaving 7 bases not matched to a gene. CDR3 region: CASSSRGLAAEQFF. Here the CDR3 DNA reads TGTGCCAGCAGTTCAAGGGGACTAGCGGCTGAGCAGTTCTTC.

This clonotype was counted ten times or more. The J gene is TRBJ2-7, the V gene TRBV2, with no clear D. The CDR3 is made up of 14 amino acids. The ends were cut back, 3 bases at V and 2 bases at J, with 11 bases in the middle. Germline V gene sequence: CDR1 SNHLY, CDR2 FYNNEI. In DNA, the CDR3 is TGTGCCAGCAGTGATGTGACTTTTCCCTACGAGCAGTACTTC. Translating it yields CASSDVTFPYEQYF.

The rearrangement uses TRBV2 and TRBJ1-2; D may be TRBD1 (6 bases). This CDR3 comprises 14 residues. V lost 7 bases and J 5 bases, leaving 17 bases between the germline ends. Germline V CDR1 and CDR2: SNHLY, FYNNEI. The CDR3 is CASNPRGLGYGYTF. CDR3 DNA sequence: TGTGCCAGCAACCCCAGGGGCTTAGGTTATGGCTACACCTTC.

This clonotype came up many times. V is TRBV20-1 and J is TRBJ2-5, with 10 bases that match TRBD2. The CDR3 has 14 amino acids. Germline V gene lookup returns CDR1 DFQATT and CDR2 SNEGSKA (reference sequence). V lost 1 base to trimming and J lost 5 bases; unmatched junction nucleotides: 4. The CDR3 protein is CSARVAGGRETQYF. The CDR3 DNA sequence: TGCAGTGCTAGAGTAGCGGGGGGCCGGGAGACCCAGTACTTC.

This clonotype was observed a handful of times. Given a much more abundant clone one base away, this may be a read error. The chain joins TRBV7-2 to TRBJ2-1; perhaps D is TRBD1 or TRBD2 (7 bases each). CDR3 length: 12 residues. The germline V gene encodes CDR1 SGHTA and CDR2 FQGNSA. The ends were cut back, 5 bases at V and 13 bases at J, with 15 bases in the middle. Written as DNA, the CDR3 is TGTGCCAGCAGCCGCAGGGGGGGGGTACAGTTCTTC. It translates to CASSRRGGVQFF.

This chain links TRBV5-1 with TRBJ2-7; possible D gene TRBD1, 5 bases. Germline assignment: CDR1 SGHRS and CDR2 YFSETQ. This CDR3 spans 14 amino acids. Trimming left V 0 bases short and J 6 bases short, with 13 bases between. Here the CDR3 DNA reads TGCGCCAGCAGCTTGGTGGGGCCCCAAAGCGAGCAGTACTTC. Its translation is CASSLVGPQSEQYF. Variable domain in full (rest from reference TRBV5-1 and TRBJ2-7): KAGVTQTPRYLIKTRGQQVTLSCSPISGHRSVSWYQQTPGQGLQFLFEYFSETQRNKGNFPGRFSGRQFSNSRSEMNVSTLELGDSALYLCASSLVGPQSEQYFGPGTRLTVT.

The chain employs TRBV5-1 and TRBJ2-2, with 8 bases that match TRBD1. The CDR3 totals 16 residues. The germline V gene encodes CDR1 SGHRS and CDR2 YFSETQ. With V trimmed by 4 bases and J by 4 bases, 9 bases remained unmatched. CDR3 in DNA: TGCGCCAGCAGCGCCACCGGGACAGGCGGCACCGGGGAGCTGTTTTTT. Protein: CASSATGTGGTGELFF.